This T cell receptor (beta chain) was profiled in a study of blood T cell repertoires in COVID-19. Overall study: Whether acute or convalescent, the COVID-19 samples came from the United States, Italy and Spain. PBMCs, B-cell-depleted T cells, or T cells provided the cDNA or gDNA that made up the material.

Germline loops: CDR1 SGDLS, CDR2 YYNGEE. V lost 0 bases and J lost 2; bases outside the gene matches: 8. This CDR3 is 18 amino acids long. Authors' methods: Amplification of reference gene primers provided the estimated nucleated cell counts. The table came from immunoSEQ multiplex PCR; TCRdb's copy has only in-frame clones and leaves some out. V, J and clone size were drawn from that table, and D and trimming were deduced from the DNA. The top ten clones hold approximately 1% of a sample with hundreds of thousands of clones, approximately 90% of them seen once. Sequencing was carried out using PBMCs or T cells enriched from blood (not recorded which). This TCR was sampled from a young man who had recovered from COVID-19. This rearrangement joins TRBV9 to TRBJ2-6, with 7 bases aligning to TRBD1. The CDR3 spells CASSVVWDTGAGANVLTF. The CDR3 DNA follows: TGTGCCAGCAGCGTAGTTTGGGACACAGGGGCTGGGGCCAACGTCCTGACTTTC.